Detailed here is one T cell receptor (beta chain). This clonotype was found many times. What this receptor recognizes is not known. It has no much larger one-base neighbor in the sample; base qualities were not kept. These data are taken from a study (dated by TCRdb to 2016 to 2017). The receptor library was made with RT-PCR. The data were produced on an Illumina MiSeq. TCRdb reworked the public reads: Q25 trimming with fastp, MiXCR clone assembly, productive beta chains retained. Every CDR3 protein is listed once, alongside the most common genes and DNA of its rows. The table for this sample lists hundreds of thousands of distinct CDR3 sequences; more than 13% of them were counted only once. The ten largest clonotypes hold 3.6% of the sample. CDR3 length: 15 amino acids, cysteine to phenylalanine. Only CDR3 DNA is held: 45 bases, read in frame from base 1. The germline V gene yields SGHVS for CDR1 and FQNEAQ for CDR2. V drops 1 base and J drops 7 bases, leaving 16 bases in between.

The V and J genes are TRBV7-8 and TRBJ2-5; matching of 5 bases hints at TRBD2 as the D gene. The source is a female donor in good health, serving as a healthy control. The sequencing input was memory CD4+ T cells from blood. The CDR3 reads as follows: CASSLEPQRAGTQYF. Read as DNA, the sequence is TGTGCCAGCAGCTTAGAACCCCAACGCGCGGGGACCCAGTACTTC.